This TCR beta chain emerged from a study of cytomegalovirus exposure and HLA in healthy donors. The CDR3 is 11 residues long. V dropped 3 bases and J dropped 6 bases, with 6 bases sitting between them. CDR1 is SQVTM and CDR2 is ANQGSEA in the germline V gene. Assay used: immunoSEQ multiplex PCR; TCRdb lists only in-frame clones, some missing. This table has 150,000 to 200,000 clones, around 84% appearing once. The sample comprised PBMCs. This chain joins TRBV29-1 and TRBJ2-1; D remains ambiguous. This clonotype was sampled from a young man in good health and CMV-seropositive. As DNA, the CDR3 is TGCAGCGTTGATTTCCGCAATGAGCAGTTCTTC. It specifies CSVDFRNEQFF.